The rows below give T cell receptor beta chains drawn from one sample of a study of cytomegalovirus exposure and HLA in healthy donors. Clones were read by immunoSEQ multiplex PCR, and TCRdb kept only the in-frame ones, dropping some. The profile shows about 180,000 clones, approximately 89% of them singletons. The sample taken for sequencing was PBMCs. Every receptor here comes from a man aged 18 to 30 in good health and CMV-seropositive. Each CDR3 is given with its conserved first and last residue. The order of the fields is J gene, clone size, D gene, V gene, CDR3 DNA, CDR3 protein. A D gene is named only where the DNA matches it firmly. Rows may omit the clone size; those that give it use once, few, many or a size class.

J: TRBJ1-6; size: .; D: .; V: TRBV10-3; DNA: TGTGCCACCGGGACTGCAGATTCACCCCTCCACTTT; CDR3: CATGTADSPLHF
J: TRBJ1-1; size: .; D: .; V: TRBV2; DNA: TGTGCCAGCAGTGCCGAGTTGAACACTGAAGCTTTCTTT; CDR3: CASSAELNTEAFF
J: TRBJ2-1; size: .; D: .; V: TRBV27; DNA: TGTGCCAGCAGTTTTGGCGGTAACTACAATGAGCAGTTCTTC; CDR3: CASSFGGNYNEQFF
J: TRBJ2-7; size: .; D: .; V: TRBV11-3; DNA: TGTGCCAGCAGCTTAGAGAGGCAAGGCGAGCAGTACTTC; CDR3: CASSLERQGEQYF
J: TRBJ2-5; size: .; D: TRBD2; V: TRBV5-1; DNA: TGCGCCAGCAGCTTTGGAGGGCTAGCGGAAGAGACCCAGTACTTC; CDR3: CASSFGGLAEETQYF
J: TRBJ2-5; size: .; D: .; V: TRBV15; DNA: TGTGCCACCAGCACCCCTAGTGGGGCGGAGACCCAGTACTTC; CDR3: CATSTPSGAETQYF
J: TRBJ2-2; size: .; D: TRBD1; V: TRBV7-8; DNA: TGTGCCAGCAGACCTATGGGACAGATCTTAGCGAACACCGGGGAGCTGTTTTTT; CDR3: CASRPMGQILANTGELFF
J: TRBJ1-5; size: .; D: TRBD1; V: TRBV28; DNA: TGTGCCTCCCATTCGAGACAGGGTCTTTATCAGCCCCAGCATTTT; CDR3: CASHSRQGLYQPQHF
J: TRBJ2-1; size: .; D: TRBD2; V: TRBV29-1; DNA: TGCAGCATCCTAGCGGGGACCAATGAGCAGTTCTTC; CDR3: CSILAGTNEQFF
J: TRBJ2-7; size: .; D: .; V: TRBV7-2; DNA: TGTGCCAGCAGCTTAGACCGGTCCACCTACGAGCAGTACTTC; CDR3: CASSLDRSTYEQYF
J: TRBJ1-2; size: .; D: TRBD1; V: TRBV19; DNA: TGTGCCAGTAGTAAGGACAGGTTGAACTATGGCTACACCTTC; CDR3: CASSKDRLNYGYTF
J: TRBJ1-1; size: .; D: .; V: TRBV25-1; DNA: TGTGCCAGCCAGGGAGGGTTAGCAACTGAAGCTTTCTTT; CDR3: CASQGGLATEAFF
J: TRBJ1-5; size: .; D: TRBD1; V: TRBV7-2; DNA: TGTGCCAGCAGCTTAGAACGGGACAGGGTACACAATCAGCCCCAGCATTTT; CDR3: CASSLERDRVHNQPQHF
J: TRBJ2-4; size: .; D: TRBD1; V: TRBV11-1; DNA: TGTGCCAGCAGCTTAGGCCCGAAGGACAGGGACGACAAAAACATTCAGTACTTC; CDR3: CASSLGPKDRDDKNIQYF
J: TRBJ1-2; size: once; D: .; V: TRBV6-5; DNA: TGTGCCAGCAGCCGCCGGGACTTCAACTATGGCTACACCTTC; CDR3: CASSRRDFNYGYTF
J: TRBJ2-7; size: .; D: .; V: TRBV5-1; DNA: TGCGCCAGCAGCTCAGGCTACGAGCAGTACTTC; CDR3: CASSSGYEQYF
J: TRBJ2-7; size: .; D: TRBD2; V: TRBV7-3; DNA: TGTGCCAGCAGCCAAAGGGGACTATGGCAGTACTTC; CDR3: CASSQRGLWQYF
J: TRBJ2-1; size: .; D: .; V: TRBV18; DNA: TGTGCCAGCTCACCCCGCGAACAGCAACAGCAGTTCTTC; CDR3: CASSPREQQQQFF
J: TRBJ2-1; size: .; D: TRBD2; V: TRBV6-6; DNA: TGTGCCAGCAGTTACGTCCAGCGGGGGGGCAATGAGCAGTTCTTC; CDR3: CASSYVQRGGNEQFF
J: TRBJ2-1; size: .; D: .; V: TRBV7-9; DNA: TGTGCCAGCAGCTTAGCGCGGGTGGATGAGCAGTTCTTC; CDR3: CASSLARVDEQFF
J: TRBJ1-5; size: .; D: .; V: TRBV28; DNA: TGTGCCAGCAGTTTGCGAACGCGGCCCCAGCATTTT; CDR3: CASSLRTRPQHF
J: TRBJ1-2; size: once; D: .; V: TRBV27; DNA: TGTGCCAGCAGTTCTCTCGAGGGCTACTATGGCTACACCTTC; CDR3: CASSSLEGYYGYTF
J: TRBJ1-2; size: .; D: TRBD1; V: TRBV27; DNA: TGTGCCAGCCGACAGGGGTCCCTTGGCTACACCTTC; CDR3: CASRQGSLGYTF
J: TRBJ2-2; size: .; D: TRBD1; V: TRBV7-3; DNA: TGTGCCAGCAGCCCTATAACCGGGACAGAGATCACCGGGGAGCTGTTTTTT; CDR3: CASSPITGTEITGELFF
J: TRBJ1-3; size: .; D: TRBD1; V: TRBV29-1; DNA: TGCAGCGCAGGACAGGAGGGAAACACCATATATTTT; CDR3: CSAGQEGNTIYF
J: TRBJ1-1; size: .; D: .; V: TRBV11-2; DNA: TGTGCCAGCAGCTTAGAGACAGGGAACACTGAAGCTTTCTTT; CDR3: CASSLETGNTEAFF
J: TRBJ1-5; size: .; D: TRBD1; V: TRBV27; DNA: TGTGCCAGCAGTTTCCAGGGGGCTCAGCCCCAGCATTTT; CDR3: CASSFQGAQPQHF
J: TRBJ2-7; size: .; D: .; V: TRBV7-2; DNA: TGTGCCAGCAGCTTAGCTCTGACAGAATCCTACGAGCAGTACTTC; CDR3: CASSLALTESYEQYF
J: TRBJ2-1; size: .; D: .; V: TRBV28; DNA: TGTGCCAGCAGTTTCTGGACGCGGAGGTACAATGAGCAGTTCTTC; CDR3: CASSFWTRRYNEQFF
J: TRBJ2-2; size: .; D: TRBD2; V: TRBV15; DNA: TGTGCCACCAAACTAGCGGAGAGCACCGGGGAGCTGTTTTTT; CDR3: CATKLAESTGELFF
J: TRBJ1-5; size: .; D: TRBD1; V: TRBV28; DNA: TGTGCCAGCAGTTTAAGGGGGCGGGGCGGACTTGGTCAGCCCCAGCATTTT; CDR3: CASSLRGRGGLGQPQHF
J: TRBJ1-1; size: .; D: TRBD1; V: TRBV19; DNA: TGTGCCAGTATAGACAGGGTGGAAGCTTTCTTT; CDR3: CASIDRVEAFF
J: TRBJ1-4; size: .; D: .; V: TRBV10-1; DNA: TGCGCCAGCAGGGGCCCTGAAAAACTGTTTTTT; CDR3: CASRGPEKLFF
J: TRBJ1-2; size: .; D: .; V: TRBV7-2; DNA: TGTGCCAGCAGCTTAGGCAGGCAGAACTATGGCTACACCTTC; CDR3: CASSLGRQNYGYTF
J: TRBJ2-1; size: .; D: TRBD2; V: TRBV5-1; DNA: TGCGCCAGCAGCTTGGGGGGAACTAGCGGGAACAGTGAGCAGTTCTTC; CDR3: CASSLGGTSGNSEQFF
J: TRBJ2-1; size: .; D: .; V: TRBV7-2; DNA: TGTGCCAGCAGCTTATTCGTCACAGGCGGATCGGATGAGCAGTTCTTC; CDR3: CASSLFVTGGSDEQFF
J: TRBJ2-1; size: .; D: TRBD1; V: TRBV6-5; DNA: TGTGCCAGCAGTCGAAGGGACAGGGCCAATGAGCAGTTCTTC; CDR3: CASSRRDRANEQFF
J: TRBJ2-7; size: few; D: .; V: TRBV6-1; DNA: TGTGCCGTGTGGCAGGGGAATTCCTACGAGCAGTACTTC; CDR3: CAVWQGNSYEQYF
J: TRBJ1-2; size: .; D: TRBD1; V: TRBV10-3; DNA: TGTGCCATACAGGGGGCGGATGGCTACACCTTC; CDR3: CAIQGADGYTF
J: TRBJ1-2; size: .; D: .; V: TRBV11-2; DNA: TGTGCCAGCAGCTTAGACCCAGCGGGGGGCTACACCTTC; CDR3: CASSLDPAGGYTF
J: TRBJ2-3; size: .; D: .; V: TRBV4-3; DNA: TGCGCCAGCAGCCAAGATATCGCGTCGTGGGATACGCAGTATTTT; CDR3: CASSQDIASWDTQYF
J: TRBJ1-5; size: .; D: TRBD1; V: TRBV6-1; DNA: TGTGCCAGCAGTGAAGCCTCATATCAGACAGGGGTCAGGCAGCCCCAGCATTTT; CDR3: CASSEASYQTGVRQPQHF
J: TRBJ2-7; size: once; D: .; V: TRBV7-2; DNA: TGTGCCAGCAGCTTAGTATCCTCCTACGAGCAGTACTTC; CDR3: CASSLVSSYEQYF
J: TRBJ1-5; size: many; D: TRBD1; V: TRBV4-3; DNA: TGCGCCAGCAGCCAAGATAGCAGGGGGCCGGGGGGTCAGCCCCAGCATTTT; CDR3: CASSQDSRGPGGQPQHF
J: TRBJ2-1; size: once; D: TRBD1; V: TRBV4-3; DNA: TGCGCCAGCAGCCGGGGACAGGGTACCCACAATGAGCAGTTCTTC; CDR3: CASSRGQGTHNEQFF
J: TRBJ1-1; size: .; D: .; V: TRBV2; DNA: TGTGCCAGCAGAGAATCACAGGGTGGGGCTTTCTTT; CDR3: CASRESQGGAFF
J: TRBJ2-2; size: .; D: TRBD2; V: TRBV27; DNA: TGTGCCAGCAGTTCGGGAGGTTACGGGGAGCTGTTTTTT; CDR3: CASSSGGYGELFF
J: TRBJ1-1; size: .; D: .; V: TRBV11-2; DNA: TGTGCCAGCAGCCTAGGCTTCCAGGCCTGGGGCGCTGAAGCTTTCTTT; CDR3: CASSLGFQAWGAEAFF
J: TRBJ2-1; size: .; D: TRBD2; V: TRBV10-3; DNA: TGTGCCATCCAATCAGGCACTAGCGGGAGAGGGAATGAGCAGTTCTTC; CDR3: CAIQSGTSGRGNEQFF
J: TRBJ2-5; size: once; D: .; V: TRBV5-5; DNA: TGTGCCAGCAGCGGGTGGGGCAGAGAAGAGACCCAGTACTTC; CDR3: CASSGWGREETQYF
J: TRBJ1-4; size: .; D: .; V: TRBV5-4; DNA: TGTGCCAGCAGCCTGACAGGTCCTGAGGAAAAACTGTTTTTT; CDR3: CASSLTGPEEKLFF
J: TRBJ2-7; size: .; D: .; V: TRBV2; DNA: TGTGCCAGCAGTGAAGGAGGAAGGGGCGCGTACGAGCAGTACTTC; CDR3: CASSEGGRGAYEQYF
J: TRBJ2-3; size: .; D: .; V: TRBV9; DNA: TGTGCCAGCAGCGCCGGACCCTATCCGGCTAGCGGCACAGATACGCAGTATTTT; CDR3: CASSAGPYPASGTDTQYF
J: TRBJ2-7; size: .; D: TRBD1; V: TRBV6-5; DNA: TGTGCCAGCAAAAAGGGACAGGGGGGGACCTACGAGCAGTACTTC; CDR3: CASKKGQGGTYEQYF
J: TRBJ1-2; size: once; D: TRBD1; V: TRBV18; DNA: TGTGCCAGCTCACCTCCTACTAGGGGGCTAGGCGGCTACACCTTC; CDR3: CASSPPTRGLGGYTF
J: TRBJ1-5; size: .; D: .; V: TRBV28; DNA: TGTGCCAGCAGCTCCCGGGCAGGGTTCAATCAGCCCCAGCATTTT; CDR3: CASSSRAGFNQPQHF
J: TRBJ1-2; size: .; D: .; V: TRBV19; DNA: TGTGCCAGTAAGGTCCTGCGGACAGCCGAGAACTATGGCTACACCTTC; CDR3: CASKVLRTAENYGYTF
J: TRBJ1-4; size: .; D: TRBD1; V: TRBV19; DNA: TGTGCCAGTAGACCGGGACAGGAGAGGGGAAAACTGTTTTTT; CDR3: CASRPGQERGKLFF
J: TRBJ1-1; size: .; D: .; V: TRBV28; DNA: TGTGCCAGCCTTACAGGGAATACTGAAGCTTTCTTT; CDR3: CASLTGNTEAFF
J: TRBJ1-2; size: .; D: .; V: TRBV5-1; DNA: TGCGCCAGCAGCTTGGTCGAGAGTTATGGCTACACCTTC; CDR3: CASSLVESYGYTF